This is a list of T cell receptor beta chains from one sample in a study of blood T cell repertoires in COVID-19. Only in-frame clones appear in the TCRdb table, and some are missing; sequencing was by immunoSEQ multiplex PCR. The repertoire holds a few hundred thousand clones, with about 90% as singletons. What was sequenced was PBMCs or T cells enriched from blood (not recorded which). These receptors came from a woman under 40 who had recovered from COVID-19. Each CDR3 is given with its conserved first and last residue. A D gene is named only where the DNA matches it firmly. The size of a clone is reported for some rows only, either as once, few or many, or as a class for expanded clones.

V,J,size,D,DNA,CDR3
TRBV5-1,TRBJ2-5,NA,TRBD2,TGCGCCAGCGCGGCGGGAGGTTACCAAGAGACCCAGTACTTC,CASAAGGYQETQYF
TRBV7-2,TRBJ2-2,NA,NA,TGTGCCAGCAGCCTCGAGGACTATTCTAACACCGGGGAGCTGTTTTTT,CASSLEDYSNTGELFF
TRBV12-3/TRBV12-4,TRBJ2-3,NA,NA,TGTGCCAGCAGGGGGCATCTTGCGCAGTATTTT,CASRGHLAQYF
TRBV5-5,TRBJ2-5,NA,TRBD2,TGTGCCAGCAGCGTGACTAGCGGGGGCCAAGAGACCCAGTACTTC,CASSVTSGGQETQYF
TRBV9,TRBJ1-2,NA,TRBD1,TGTGCCAGCAGCAAACGGGACAGGGAGATTGGTGGCTACACCTTC,CASSKRDREIGGYTF
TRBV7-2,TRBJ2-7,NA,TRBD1,TGTGCCAGCAGCTTCGGGACAGGGTCTTACGAGCAGTACTTC,CASSFGTGSYEQYF
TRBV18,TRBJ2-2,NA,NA,TGTGCCAGCTCACCGACAGCGAACACCGGGGAGCTGTTTTTT,CASSPTANTGELFF
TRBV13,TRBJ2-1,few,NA,TGTGCCAGCAGCTTAGATCGGGGGGCCCGACACTACAATGAGCAGTTCTTC,CASSLDRGARHYNEQFF
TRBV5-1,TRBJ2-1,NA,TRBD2,TGCGCCAGCAGCTTGGTAGCGGGGGGCCACAATGAGCAGTTCTTC,CASSLVAGGHNEQFF
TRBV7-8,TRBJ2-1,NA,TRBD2,TGTGCCAGCAGCTCCCGGGAGGCGGGGGGGCACAATGAGCAGTTCTTC,CASSSREAGGHNEQFF
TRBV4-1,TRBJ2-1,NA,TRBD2,TGTGCTAGCGGGGCTTACGATGAGCAGTTCTTC,CASGAYDEQFF
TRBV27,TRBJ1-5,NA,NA,TGTGCCAGCAGTTTGGGACTTAGCAATCAGCCCCAGCATTTT,CASSLGLSNQPQHF
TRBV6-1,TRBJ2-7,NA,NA,TGTGCCAGCACGGTTGGAGTGACCTACGAGCAGTACTTC,CASTVGVTYEQYF
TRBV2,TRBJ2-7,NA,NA,TGTGCCAGCAGTGTTTTAGATTACGAGCAGTACTTC,CASSVLDYEQYF
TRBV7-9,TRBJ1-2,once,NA,TGTGCCAGCAGCTGGGGGGACGGAGGCTACACCTTC,CASSWGDGGYTF
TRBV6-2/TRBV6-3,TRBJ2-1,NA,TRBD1,TGTGCCAGCAGTTACTCGACAGGGGCCGGGCAGTTCTTC,CASSYSTGAGQFF
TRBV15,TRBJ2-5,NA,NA,TGTGCCACCAGCAGTTACTTGAAAGAGACCCAGTACTTC,CATSSYLKETQYF
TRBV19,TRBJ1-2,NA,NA,TGTGCCAGTAGTATATCGGGGGGCGCTGGTGGCTATGGCTACACCTTC,CASSISGGAGGYGYTF
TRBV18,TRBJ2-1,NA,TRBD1,TGTGCCAGCTCAGTTTTGCCGGGACAGGGGGCCTCCTACAATGAGCAGTTCTTC,CASSVLPGQGASYNEQFF
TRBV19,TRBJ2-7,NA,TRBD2,TGTGCCAGTAGCCTCGTGGGGGGGGAAGCCTACGAGCAGTACTTC,CASSLVGGEAYEQYF
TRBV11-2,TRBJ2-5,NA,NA,TGTGCCAGCAGCGCCCCACTTGGGAGGGAGACCCAGTACTTC,CASSAPLGRETQYF
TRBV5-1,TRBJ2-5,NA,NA,TGCGCCAGCAGCTTGGGTATAGGGGGCCAAGAGACCCAGTACTTC,CASSLGIGGQETQYF
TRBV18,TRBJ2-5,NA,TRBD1,TGTGCCAGCTCACGGGACAGCTACCAAGAGACCCAGTACTTC,CASSRDSYQETQYF
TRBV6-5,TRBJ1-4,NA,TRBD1,TGTGCCAGCAGTTCTCTCGGGACAGGGAATGAAAAACTGTTTTTT,CASSSLGTGNEKLFF
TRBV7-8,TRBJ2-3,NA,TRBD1,TGTGCCAGCAGCTCCCAGGGGGCACTCACAGATACGCAGTATTTT,CASSSQGALTDTQYF
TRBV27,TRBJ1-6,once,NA,TGTGCCAGCACGACACTACTCCGGGCGAGGGATTCACCCCTCCACTTT,CASTTLLRARDSPLHF
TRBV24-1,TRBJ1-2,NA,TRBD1,TGTGCCACCAGCCTGACAGGGAGCGATGGCTACACCTTC,CATSLTGSDGYTF
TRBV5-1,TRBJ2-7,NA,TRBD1,TGCGCCAGCAGCTCGCTGGACAGGGAGAACGAGCAGTACTTC,CASSSLDRENEQYF
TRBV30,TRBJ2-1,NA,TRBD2,TGTGCCTGGAGTGTACGGGGGGATGAGCAGTTCTTC,CAWSVRGDEQFF
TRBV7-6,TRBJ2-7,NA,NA,TGTGCCAGCAGCACCGGGAGCGGGCAGTACTTC,CASSTGSGQYF
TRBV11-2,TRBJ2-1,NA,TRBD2,TGTGCCAGCAGCTCTAGCGGGGGGATCTCCTACAATGAGCAGTTCTTC,CASSSSGGISYNEQFF
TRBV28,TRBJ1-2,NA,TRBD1,TGTGCCAGCAGTATATTACAGGGGAACTATGGCTACACCTTC,CASSILQGNYGYTF
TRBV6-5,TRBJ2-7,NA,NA,TGTGCCAGCAGGGGAGAGATCTACGAGCAGTACTTC,CASRGEIYEQYF